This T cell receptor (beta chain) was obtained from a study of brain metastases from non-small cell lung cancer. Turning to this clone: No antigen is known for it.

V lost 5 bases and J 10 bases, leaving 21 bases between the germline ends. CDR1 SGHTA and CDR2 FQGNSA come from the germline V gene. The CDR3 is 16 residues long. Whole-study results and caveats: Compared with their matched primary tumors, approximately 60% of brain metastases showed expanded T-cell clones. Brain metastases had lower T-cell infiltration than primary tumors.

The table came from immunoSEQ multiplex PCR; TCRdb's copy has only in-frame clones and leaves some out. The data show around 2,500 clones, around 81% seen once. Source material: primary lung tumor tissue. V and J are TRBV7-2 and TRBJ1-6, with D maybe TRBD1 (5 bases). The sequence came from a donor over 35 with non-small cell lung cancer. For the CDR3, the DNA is TGTGCCAGCAGCCCGTGGACGGTGGGGCTAGGGTCACCCCTCCACTTT. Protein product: CASSPWTVGLGSPLHF.